This T cell receptor beta chain was captured by sequencing in a study of CD8 T cells in ankylosing spondylitis. Study-wide results and caveats: Typical of ankylosing spondylitis blood, it appeared, was a TCR beta motif of fewer than 10 highly homologous variants. CD8+ by phenotype, disease-linked clones were relatively rare in peripheral blood. In synovial fluid and blood from reactive arthritis, some motif variants were previously reported.

V was shortened by 7 bases and J by 1 base, with 16 bases between the two germline ends. The germline V gene encodes CDR1 SQVTM and CDR2 ANQGSEA. The CDR3 is made up of 15 amino acids. One entry per CDR3 protein, called by TCRdb with MiXCR from the 5' RACE reads. Here the sample spans approximately 140,000 distinct CDR3 sequences, around 9.7% being singletons. This clonotype showed up just a few times. As yet, its antigen is unknown. The chain carries TRBV29-1 and TRBJ2-2; D possibly corresponds to TRBD2 (6 bases). This receptor was identified in a male donor with ankylosing spondylitis or in good health (not recorded which). Sequencing was performed on blood, either unsorted or a sorted T cell fraction (not recorded which). In nucleotides, the CDR3 is TGCAGCGGCCTAGCGTTTGCCCGGAACACCGGGGAGCTGTTTTTT. Its translation: CSGLAFARNTGELFF.